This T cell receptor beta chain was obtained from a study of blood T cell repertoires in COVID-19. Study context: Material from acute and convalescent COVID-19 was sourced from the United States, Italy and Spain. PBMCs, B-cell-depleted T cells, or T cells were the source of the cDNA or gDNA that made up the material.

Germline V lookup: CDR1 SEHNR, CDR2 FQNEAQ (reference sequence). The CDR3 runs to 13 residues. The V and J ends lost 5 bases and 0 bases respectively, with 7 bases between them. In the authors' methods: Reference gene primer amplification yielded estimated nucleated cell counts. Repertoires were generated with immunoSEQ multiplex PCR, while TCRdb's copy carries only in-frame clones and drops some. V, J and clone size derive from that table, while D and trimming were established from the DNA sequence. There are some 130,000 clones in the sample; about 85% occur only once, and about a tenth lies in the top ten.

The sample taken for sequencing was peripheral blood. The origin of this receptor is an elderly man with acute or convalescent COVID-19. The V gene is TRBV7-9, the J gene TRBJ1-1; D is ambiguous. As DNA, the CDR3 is TGTGCCAGCAGCGCTAGGATGAACACTGAAGCTTTCTTT. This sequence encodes CASSARMNTEAFF.